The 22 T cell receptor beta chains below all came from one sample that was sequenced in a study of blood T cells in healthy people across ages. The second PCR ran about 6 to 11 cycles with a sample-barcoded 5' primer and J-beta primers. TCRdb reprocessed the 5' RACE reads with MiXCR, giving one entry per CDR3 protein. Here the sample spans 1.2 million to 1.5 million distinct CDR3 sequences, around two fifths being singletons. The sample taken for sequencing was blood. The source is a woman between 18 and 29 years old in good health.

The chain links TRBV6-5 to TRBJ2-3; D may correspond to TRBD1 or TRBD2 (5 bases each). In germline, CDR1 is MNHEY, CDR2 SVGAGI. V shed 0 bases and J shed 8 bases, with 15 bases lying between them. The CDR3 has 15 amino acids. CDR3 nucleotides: TGTGCCAGCAGTTACTCGACTGGGACCTGGAGTACGCAGTATTTT. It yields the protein CASSYSTGTWSTQYF.

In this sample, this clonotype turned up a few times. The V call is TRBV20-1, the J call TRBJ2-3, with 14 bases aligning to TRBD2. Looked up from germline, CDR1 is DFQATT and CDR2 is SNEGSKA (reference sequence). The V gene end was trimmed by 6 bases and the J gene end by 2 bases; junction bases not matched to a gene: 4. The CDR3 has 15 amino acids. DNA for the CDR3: TGCAGTGCGGGGACTAGCGGGGGTCCCACAGATACGCAGTATTTT. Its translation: CSAGTSGGPTDTQYF.

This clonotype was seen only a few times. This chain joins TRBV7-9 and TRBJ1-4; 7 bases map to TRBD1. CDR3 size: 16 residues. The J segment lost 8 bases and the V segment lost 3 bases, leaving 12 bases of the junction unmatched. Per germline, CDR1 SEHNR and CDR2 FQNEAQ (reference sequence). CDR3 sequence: CASSFAVQGGREKLFF. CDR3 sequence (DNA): TGTGCCAGCAGCTTCGCAGTACAAGGGGGCCGGGAAAAACTGTTTTTT.

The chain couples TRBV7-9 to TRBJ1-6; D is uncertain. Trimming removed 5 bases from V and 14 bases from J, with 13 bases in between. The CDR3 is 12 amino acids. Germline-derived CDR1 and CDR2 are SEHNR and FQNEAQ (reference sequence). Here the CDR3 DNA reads TGTGCCAGCAGCCCCGATGGTCTGGCCCTCCACTTT. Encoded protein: CASSPDGLALHF.

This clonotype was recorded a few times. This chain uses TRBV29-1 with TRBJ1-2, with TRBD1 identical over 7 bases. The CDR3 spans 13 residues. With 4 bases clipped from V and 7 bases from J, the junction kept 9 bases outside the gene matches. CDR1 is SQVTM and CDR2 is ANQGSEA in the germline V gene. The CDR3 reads CSVVRDSKGGYTF. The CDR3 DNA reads TGCAGCGTTGTTAGGGACAGCAAGGGTGGCTACACCTTC.

The CDR3 region is CSVSPTDTQYF. CDR3 coding DNA: TGCAGCGTTAGTCCAACAGATACGCAGTATTTT. The rearrangement joins TRBV29-1 to TRBJ2-3; D unresolved. The length of the CDR3 is 11 residues. CDR1 and CDR2 (germline): SQVTM, ANQGSEA. The V end lost 5 bases, the J end lost 3 bases, and 6 bases lay between the germline ends.

CDR3: CSAQKTGGTRNSPLHF. Written as DNA, the CDR3 is TGCAGTGCCCAGAAGACAGGGGGCACGAGAAATTCACCCCTCCACTTT. The rearrangement links TRBV20-1 to TRBJ1-6; 10 bases line up with TRBD1. The trim removed 6 bases at V and 7 bases at J, leaving 12 bases unmatched. Germline CDR1 reads DFQATT; CDR2 reads SNEGSKA (reference sequence). This CDR3 region has 16 residues.

The CDR3 here is CSESVPGLSNEQFF. CDR3 DNA sequence: TGCAGCGAGAGCGTACCGGGACTGTCAAATGAGCAGTTCTTC. The chain links TRBV29-1 to TRBJ2-1, with a weak D call TRBD2 (6 bases). This CDR3 comprises 14 residues. Germline CDR1 is SQVTM and CDR2 is ANQGSEA. Trimming shortened V by 7 bases and J by 7 bases, and 20 bases separated the two germline ends.

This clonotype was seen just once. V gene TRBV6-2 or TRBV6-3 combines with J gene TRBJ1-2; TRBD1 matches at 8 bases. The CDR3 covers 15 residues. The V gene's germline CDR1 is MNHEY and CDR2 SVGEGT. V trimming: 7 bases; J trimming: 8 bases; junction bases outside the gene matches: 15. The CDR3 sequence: CASTPVSWQGAGYTF. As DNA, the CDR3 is TGTGCCAGCACCCCCGTCTCGTGGCAGGGGGCAGGCTACACCTTC.

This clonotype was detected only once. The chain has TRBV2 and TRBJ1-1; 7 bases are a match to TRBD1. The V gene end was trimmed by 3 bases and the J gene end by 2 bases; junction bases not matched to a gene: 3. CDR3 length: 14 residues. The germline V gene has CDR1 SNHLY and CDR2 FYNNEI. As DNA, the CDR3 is TGTGCCAGCAGTGAGGGGACAGATAACACTGAAGCTTTCTTT. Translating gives CASSEGTDNTEAFF.

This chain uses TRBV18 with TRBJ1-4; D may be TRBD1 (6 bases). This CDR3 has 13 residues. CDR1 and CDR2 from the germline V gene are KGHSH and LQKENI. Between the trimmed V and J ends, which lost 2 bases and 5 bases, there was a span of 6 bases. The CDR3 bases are TGTGCCAGCTCACCAGGACAGAATGAAAAACTGTTTTTT. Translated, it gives CASSPGQNEKLFF.

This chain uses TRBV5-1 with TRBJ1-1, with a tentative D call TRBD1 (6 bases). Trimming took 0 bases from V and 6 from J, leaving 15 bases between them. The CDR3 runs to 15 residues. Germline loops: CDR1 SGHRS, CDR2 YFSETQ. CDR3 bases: TGCGCCAGCAGCTTGGAATACGGGGGGCAGGCTGAAGCTTTCTTT. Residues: CASSLEYGGQAEAFF.

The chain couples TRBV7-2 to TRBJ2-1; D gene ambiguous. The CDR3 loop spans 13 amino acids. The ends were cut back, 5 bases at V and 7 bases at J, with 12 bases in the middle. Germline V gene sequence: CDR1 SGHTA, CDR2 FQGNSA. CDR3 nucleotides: TGTGCCAGCAGCCCGTTGATGGGGAATGAGCAGTTCTTC. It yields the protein CASSPLMGNEQFF.

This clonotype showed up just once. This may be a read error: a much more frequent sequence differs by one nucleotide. This CDR3 reads CASSVRGGSYNAQFF. CDR3 bases: TGTGCCAGCAGTGTTAGGGGAGGATCCTACAATGCGCAGTTCTTC. This chain connects TRBV6-4 to TRBJ2-1, with TRBD2 as a possible D gene (6 bases). The CDR3 has 15 amino acids. Germline values: CDR1 MRHNA, CDR2 SNTAGT.

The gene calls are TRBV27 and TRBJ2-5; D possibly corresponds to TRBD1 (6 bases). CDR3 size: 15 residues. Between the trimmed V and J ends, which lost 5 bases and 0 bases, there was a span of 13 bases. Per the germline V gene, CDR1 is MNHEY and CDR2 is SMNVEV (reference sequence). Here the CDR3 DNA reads TGTGCCAGCAGTCACCCAGGGGAGTACCAAGAGACCCAGTACTTC. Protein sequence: CASSHPGEYQETQYF.

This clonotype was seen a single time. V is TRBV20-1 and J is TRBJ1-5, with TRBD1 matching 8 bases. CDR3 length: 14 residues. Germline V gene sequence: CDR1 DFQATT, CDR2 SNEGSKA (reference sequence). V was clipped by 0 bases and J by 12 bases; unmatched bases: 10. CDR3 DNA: TGCAGTGCTAGAGAGGCGATCGGGACAGGACACCAGCATTTT. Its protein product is CSAREAIGTGHQHF.

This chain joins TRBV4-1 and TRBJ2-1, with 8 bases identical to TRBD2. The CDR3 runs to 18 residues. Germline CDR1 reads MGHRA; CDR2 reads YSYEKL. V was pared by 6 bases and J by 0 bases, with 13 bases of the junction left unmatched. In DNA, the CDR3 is TGCGCCAGCAGATCAGCCGCGGCTAGCGGGTCCTCCTACAATGAGCAGTTCTTC. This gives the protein CASRSAAASGSSYNEQFF.

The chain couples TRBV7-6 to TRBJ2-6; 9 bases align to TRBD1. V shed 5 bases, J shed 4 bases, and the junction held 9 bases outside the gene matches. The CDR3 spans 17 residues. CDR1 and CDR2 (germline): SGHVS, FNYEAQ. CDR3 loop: CASSRRQGGEGANVLTF. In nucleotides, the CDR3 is TGTGCCAGCAGCCGACGACAGGGGGGAGAAGGGGCCAACGTCCTGACTTTC.

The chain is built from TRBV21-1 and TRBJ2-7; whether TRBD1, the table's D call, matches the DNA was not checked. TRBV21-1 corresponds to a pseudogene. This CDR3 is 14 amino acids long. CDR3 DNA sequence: TGTGCCACAAAAGGGACAGGGCTTTACTACGAGCAGTACTTC. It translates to CATKGTGLYYEQYF.

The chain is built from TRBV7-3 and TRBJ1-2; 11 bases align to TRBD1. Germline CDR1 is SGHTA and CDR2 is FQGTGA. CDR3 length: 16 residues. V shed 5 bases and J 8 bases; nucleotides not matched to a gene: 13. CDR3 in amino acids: CASSPGQGALVGGYTF. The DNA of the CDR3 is TGTGCCAGCAGCCCAGGACAGGGGGCTTTGGTGGGGGGCTACACCTTC. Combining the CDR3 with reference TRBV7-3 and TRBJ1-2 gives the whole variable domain GAGVSQTPSNKVTEKGKYVELRCDPISGHTALYWYRQSLGQGPEFLIYFQGTGAADDSGLPNDRFFAVRPEGSVSTLKIQRTERGDSAVYLCASSPGQGALVGGYTFGSGTRLTVV.

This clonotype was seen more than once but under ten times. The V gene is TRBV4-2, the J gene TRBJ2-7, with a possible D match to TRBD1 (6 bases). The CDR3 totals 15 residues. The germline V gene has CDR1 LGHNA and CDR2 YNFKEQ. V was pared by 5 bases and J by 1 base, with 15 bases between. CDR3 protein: CASSADKDSSYEQYF. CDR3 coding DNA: TGTGCCAGCAGCGCAGACAAGGACAGTTCCTACGAGCAGTACTTC.

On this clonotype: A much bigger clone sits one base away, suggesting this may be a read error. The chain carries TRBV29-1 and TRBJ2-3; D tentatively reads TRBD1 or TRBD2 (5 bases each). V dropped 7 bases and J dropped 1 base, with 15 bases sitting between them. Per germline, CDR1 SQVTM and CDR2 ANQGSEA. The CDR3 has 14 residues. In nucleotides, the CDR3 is TGCAGCGCCGATCTGGGGGTAGGCACAGATACGCAGTATTTT. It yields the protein CSADLGVGTDTQYF.